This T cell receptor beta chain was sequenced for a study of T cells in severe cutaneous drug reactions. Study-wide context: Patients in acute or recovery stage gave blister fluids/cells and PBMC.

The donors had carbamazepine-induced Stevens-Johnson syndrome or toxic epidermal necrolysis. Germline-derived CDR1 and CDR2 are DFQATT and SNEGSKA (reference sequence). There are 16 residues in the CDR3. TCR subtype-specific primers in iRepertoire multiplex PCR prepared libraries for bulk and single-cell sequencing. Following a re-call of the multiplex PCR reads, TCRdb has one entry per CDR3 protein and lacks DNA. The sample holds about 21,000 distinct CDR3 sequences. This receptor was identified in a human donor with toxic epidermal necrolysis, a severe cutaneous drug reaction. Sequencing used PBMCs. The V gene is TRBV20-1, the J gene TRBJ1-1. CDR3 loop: CSATIPDGLALTEAFF.